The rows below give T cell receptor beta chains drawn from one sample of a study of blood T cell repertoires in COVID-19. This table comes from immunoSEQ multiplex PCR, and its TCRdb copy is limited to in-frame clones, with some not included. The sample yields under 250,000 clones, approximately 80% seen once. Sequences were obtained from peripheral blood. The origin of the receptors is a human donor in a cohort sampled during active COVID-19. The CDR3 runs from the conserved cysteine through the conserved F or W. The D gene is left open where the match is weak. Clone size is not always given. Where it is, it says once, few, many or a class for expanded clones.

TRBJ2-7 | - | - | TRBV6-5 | CASSYSSNYEQYF | TGTGCCAGCAGTTACTCGTCCAACTACGAGCAGTACTTC
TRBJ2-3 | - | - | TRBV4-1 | CASSQVVGTSSDTQYF | TGCGCCAGCAGCCAAGTGGTCGGGACATCTTCAGATACGCAGTATTTT
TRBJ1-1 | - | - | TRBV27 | CASSAWTPTPSGTEAFF | TGTGCCAGCAGTGCGTGGACACCCACCCCGAGTGGCACTGAAGCTTTCTTT
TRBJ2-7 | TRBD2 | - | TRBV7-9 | CASSLSRLAGGSYEQYF | TGTGCCAGCAGCTTGTCCAGACTAGCGGGAGGTTCCTACGAGCAGTACTTC
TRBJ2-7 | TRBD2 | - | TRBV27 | CASTGTSGPYEQYF | TGTGCCAGCACTGGGACTAGCGGACCCTACGAGCAGTACTTC
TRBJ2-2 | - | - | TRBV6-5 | CASSPGQPNTGELFF | TGTGCCAGCAGCCCCGGACAGCCTAACACCGGGGAGCTGTTTTTT
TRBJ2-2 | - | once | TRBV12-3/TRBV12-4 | CASSFGGTGELFF | TGTGCCAGCAGTTTTGGCGGCACCGGGGAGCTGTTTTTT
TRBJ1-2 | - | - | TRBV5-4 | CASNLWGDGYTF | TGTGCCAGCAACCTCTGGGGGGATGGCTACACCTTC
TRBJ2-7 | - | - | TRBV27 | CASSPGGPSSEQYF | TGTGCCAGCAGTCCCGGGGGGCCATCCTCCGAGCAGTACTTC
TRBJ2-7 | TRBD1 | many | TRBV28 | CASDRVGYEQYF | TGTGCCAGCGACAGGGTCGGCTACGAGCAGTACTTC
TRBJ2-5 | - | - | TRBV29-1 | CSVEGQQETQYF | TGCAGCGTTGAAGGCCAGCAAGAGACCCAGTACTTC
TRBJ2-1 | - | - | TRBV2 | CASTSKRVYNEQFF | TGTGCCAGCACCTCTAAGCGGGTCTACAATGAGCAGTTCTTC
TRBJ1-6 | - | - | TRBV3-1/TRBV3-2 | CASSQEYRTDTYNSPLHF | TGTGCCAGCAGCCAAGAATACAGGACAGATACATATAATTCACCCCTCCACTTT
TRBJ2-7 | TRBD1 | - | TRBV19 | CASSITRGRREQYF | TGTGCCAGTAGTATCACCAGGGGGCGCCGCGAGCAGTACTTC
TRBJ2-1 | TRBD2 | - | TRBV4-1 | CASSQGAAGGGYNEQFF | TGCGCCAGCAGCCAAGGCGCAGCGGGAGGAGGCTACAATGAGCAGTTCTTC
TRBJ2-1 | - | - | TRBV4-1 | CASSLQGMYNEQFF | TGCGCCAGCAGCCTCCAGGGGATGTACAATGAGCAGTTCTTC
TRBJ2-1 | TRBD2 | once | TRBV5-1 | CASSSDSSGYSYNEQFF | TGCGCCAGCAGCTCAGACTCTAGCGGATACTCCTACAATGAGCAGTTCTTC
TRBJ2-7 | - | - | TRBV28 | CASSLTTAGGFEQYF | TGTGCCAGCAGTTTAACGACGGCAGGAGGTTTCGAGCAGTACTTC
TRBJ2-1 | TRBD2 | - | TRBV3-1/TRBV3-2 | CASSLRTSYNEQFF | TGTGCCAGCAGCCTGAGGACTAGTTACAATGAGCAGTTCTTC
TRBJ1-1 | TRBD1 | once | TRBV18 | CASSWTGGTEAFF | TGTGCCAGCTCATGGACAGGGGGCACTGAAGCTTTCTTT
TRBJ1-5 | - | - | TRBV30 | CAWSVGRDQPQHF | TGTGCCTGGAGTGTAGGGAGGGATCAGCCCCAGCATTTT
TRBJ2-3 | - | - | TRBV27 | CASSFLSTDTQYF | TGTGCCAGCAGTTTCTTAAGCACAGATACGCAGTATTTT
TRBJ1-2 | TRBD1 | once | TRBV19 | CASSIPAPGQLYGYTF | TGTGCCAGTAGTATCCCAGCCCCGGGACAGCTCTATGGCTACACCTTC
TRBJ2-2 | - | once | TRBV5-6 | CASSFYGRNTGELFF | TGTGCCAGCAGCTTTTATGGGAGGAACACCGGGGAGCTGTTTTTT
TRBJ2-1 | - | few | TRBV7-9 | CASADWSINEQFF | TGTGCCAGCGCCGACTGGTCAATCAATGAGCAGTTCTTC
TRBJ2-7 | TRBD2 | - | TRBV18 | CASSPGLATDPSSYEQYF | TGTGCCAGCTCGCCGGGACTAGCGACCGATCCGAGCTCCTACGAGCAGTACTTC
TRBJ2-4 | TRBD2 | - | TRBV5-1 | CASSFGTSKNIQYF | TGCGCCAGCAGCTTCGGGACTAGTAAGAACATTCAGTACTTC
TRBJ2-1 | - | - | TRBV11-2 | CASSFLARSYNEQFF | TGTGCCAGCAGCTTCCTAGCGCGGTCCTACAATGAGCAGTTCTTC
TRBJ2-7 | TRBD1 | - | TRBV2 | CASSTDRGAAYEQYF | TGTGCCAGCAGTACCGACAGGGGAGCCGCCTACGAGCAGTACTTC
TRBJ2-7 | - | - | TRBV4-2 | CASSLRLGPYEQYF | TGTGCCAGCAGCCTCCGACTAGGGCCCTACGAGCAGTACTTC
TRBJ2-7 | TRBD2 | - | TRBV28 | CASSLPLGREAWYEQYF | TGTGCCAGCAGTTTACCCCTTGGGCGGGAGGCATGGTACGAGCAGTACTTC